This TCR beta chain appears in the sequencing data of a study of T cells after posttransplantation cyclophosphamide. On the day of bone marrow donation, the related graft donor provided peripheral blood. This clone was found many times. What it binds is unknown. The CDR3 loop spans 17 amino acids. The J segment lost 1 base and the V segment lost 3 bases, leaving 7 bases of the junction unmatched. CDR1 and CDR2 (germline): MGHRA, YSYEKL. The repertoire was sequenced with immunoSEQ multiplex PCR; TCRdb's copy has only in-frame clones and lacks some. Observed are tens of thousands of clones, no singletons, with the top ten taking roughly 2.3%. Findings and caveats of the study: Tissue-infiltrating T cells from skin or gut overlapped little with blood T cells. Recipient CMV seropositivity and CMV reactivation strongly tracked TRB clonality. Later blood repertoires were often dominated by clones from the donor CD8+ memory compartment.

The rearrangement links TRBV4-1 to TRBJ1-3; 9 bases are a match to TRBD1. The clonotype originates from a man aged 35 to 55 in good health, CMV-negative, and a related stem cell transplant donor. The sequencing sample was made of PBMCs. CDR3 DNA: TGCGCCAGCAGCCAGTTACCGGGACAGGGTTCTGGAAACACCATATATTTT. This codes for CASSQLPGQGSGNTIYF.